This is a list of T cell receptor beta chains from one sample in a study of CD8 T cells in ankylosing spondylitis. One entry per CDR3 protein results from TCRdb running MiXCR on the 5' RACE reads. The sample includes roughly 350,000 distinct CDR3 sequences, 6.5% to 10% of them seen just once. The specimen was blood, either unsorted or a sorted T cell fraction (not recorded which). The receptor source for this set is a male donor with ankylosing spondylitis. Each CDR3 is given with its conserved first and last residue. Each record gives: D gene, J gene, clone size, V gene, CDR3 DNA, CDR3 protein. The D gene is left open where the match is weak. Expanded clones get a size class; other rows say once, few or many, or leave the size out.

D gene: TRBD2
J gene: TRBJ2-7
clone size: many
V gene: TRBV10-3
CDR3 DNA: TGTGCCATCAGTATCTCTCGCGGGGGGGACTACGAGCAGTACTTC
CDR3 protein: CAISISRGGDYEQYF

D gene: NA
J gene: TRBJ2-1
clone size: few
V gene: TRBV27
CDR3 DNA: TGTGCCAGCAGTTCTAAGAACGGGTATGATGAGCAGTTCTTC
CDR3 protein: CASSSKNGYDEQFF

D gene: TRBD2
J gene: TRBJ2-1
clone size: many
V gene: TRBV12-3/TRBV12-4
CDR3 DNA: TGTGCCAGCAGTTTCGGGCTAGCGGGCCCCCGCAATGAGCAGTTCTTC
CDR3 protein: CASSFGLAGPRNEQFF

D gene: NA
J gene: TRBJ1-2
clone size: few
V gene: TRBV7-9
CDR3 DNA: TGTGCCAGCAGCCCCGGGGTAGACTATGGCTACACCTTC
CDR3 protein: CASSPGVDYGYTF

D gene: NA
J gene: TRBJ2-2
clone size: few
V gene: TRBV4-1
CDR3 DNA: TGCGCCAGCAGCCAAGATCGGCCAACCGGGGAGCTGTTTTTT
CDR3 protein: CASSQDRPTGELFF

D gene: TRBD2
J gene: TRBJ2-1
clone size: NA
V gene: TRBV5-1
CDR3 DNA: TGCGCCAGCTTCCCACTAGCGGGAGTTGTCAATGAGCAGTTCTTC
CDR3 protein: CASFPLAGVVNEQFF

D gene: TRBD2
J gene: TRBJ2-7
clone size: few
V gene: TRBV20-1
CDR3 DNA: TGCAGTGCTAGGGGACTAGCGGACCCCTACGAGCAGTACTTC
CDR3 protein: CSARGLADPYEQYF

D gene: TRBD1
J gene: TRBJ2-4
clone size: few
V gene: TRBV29-1
CDR3 DNA: TGCAGCGTTCGTCCCGGGACAGGGGTTGGGGCCAAAAACATTCAGTACTTC
CDR3 protein: CSVRPGTGVGAKNIQYF

D gene: TRBD1
J gene: TRBJ2-1
clone size: many
V gene: TRBV12-3/TRBV12-4
CDR3 DNA: TGTGCCAGCAGCCCGCCGGGACAGGGCTACAATGAGCAGTTCTTC
CDR3 protein: CASSPPGQGYNEQFF

D gene: TRBD2
J gene: TRBJ2-3
clone size: few
V gene: TRBV20-1
CDR3 DNA: TGCAGTGCTACAAGCGGACTAGCGGGATTTACAGATACGCAGTATTTT
CDR3 protein: CSATSGLAGFTDTQYF

D gene: TRBD2
J gene: TRBJ2-1
clone size: few
V gene: TRBV7-3
CDR3 DNA: TGTGCCAGCAGCTTAGTCCCAGATGCGGGAGGCAATGAGCAGTTCTTC
CDR3 protein: CASSLVPDAGGNEQFF

D gene: NA
J gene: TRBJ2-7
clone size: many
V gene: TRBV9
CDR3 DNA: TGTGCCAGCAGCGCGGACGTTACCTACGAGCAGTACTTC
CDR3 protein: CASSADVTYEQYF

D gene: NA
J gene: TRBJ2-5
clone size: few
V gene: TRBV12-3/TRBV12-4
CDR3 DNA: TGTGCCAGCAGTCTATCTAGATGGGGGACCCAGTACTTC
CDR3 protein: CASSLSRWGTQYF

D gene: NA
J gene: TRBJ1-5
clone size: NA
V gene: TRBV12-3/TRBV12-4
CDR3 DNA: TGTGCCAGCAGTTCTCAGGGGATATGGAATCAGCCCCAGCATTTT
CDR3 protein: CASSSQGIWNQPQHF

D gene: TRBD1
J gene: TRBJ2-2
clone size: few
V gene: TRBV20-1
CDR3 DNA: TGCAGTGCTAGAGCCGGGACAGTTAACACCGGGGAGCTGTTTTTT
CDR3 protein: CSARAGTVNTGELFF

D gene: NA
J gene: TRBJ1-6
clone size: NA
V gene: TRBV7-8
CDR3 DNA: TGTGCCAGCAGCTTAGCGTGGGGGCCCGGGGGGTCACCCCTCCACTTT
CDR3 protein: CASSLAWGPGGSPLHF

D gene: NA
J gene: TRBJ2-3
clone size: many
V gene: TRBV10-3
CDR3 DNA: TGTGCCATCAGTGACCTCATGGACCTAATCCCAGATACGCAGTATTTT
CDR3 protein: CAISDLMDLIPDTQYF

D gene: NA
J gene: TRBJ2-2
clone size: NA
V gene: TRBV27
CDR3 DNA: TGTGCCAGCAGCGACGGCAACACCGGGGAGCTGTTTTTT
CDR3 protein: CASSDGNTGELFF

D gene: TRBD1
J gene: TRBJ2-2
clone size: few
V gene: TRBV5-6
CDR3 DNA: TGTGCCAGCAGCTTTAGGGGGCGCCGGACCGGGGAGCTGTTTTTT
CDR3 protein: CASSFRGRRTGELFF

D gene: NA
J gene: TRBJ1-5
clone size: few
V gene: TRBV12-3/TRBV12-4
CDR3 DNA: TGTGCCAGCAGTCTAAGGGGGGGCCCAAATCAGCCCCAGCATTTT
CDR3 protein: CASSLRGGPNQPQHF

D gene: NA
J gene: TRBJ2-7
clone size: many
V gene: TRBV20-1
CDR3 DNA: TGCAGTGCTAGTGTGTGGGACAACAGAGACGAGCAGTACTTC
CDR3 protein: CSASVWDNRDEQYF

D gene: NA
J gene: TRBJ1-3
clone size: NA
V gene: TRBV19
CDR3 DNA: TGTGCCAGTAGTATAGCAACGATCTCTGGAAACACCATATATTTT
CDR3 protein: CASSIATISGNTIYF

D gene: NA
J gene: TRBJ2-6
clone size: many
V gene: TRBV6-2/TRBV6-3
CDR3 DNA: TGTGCCAGCAGTCAAGGGACCTCTGGGGCCAACGTCCTGACTTTC
CDR3 protein: CASSQGTSGANVLTF

D gene: NA
J gene: TRBJ1-6
clone size: many
V gene: TRBV12-5
CDR3 DNA: TGTGCTAGTGGTTTGGTACTTGGGGCAGCCTATAATTCACCCCTCCACTTT
CDR3 protein: CASGLVLGAAYNSPLHF

D gene: TRBD1
J gene: TRBJ1-6
clone size: NA
V gene: TRBV27
CDR3 DNA: TGTGCCAGCAGTTTGGACAGGGGCATAGTAAATTCACCCCTCCACTTT
CDR3 protein: CASSLDRGIVNSPLHF

D gene: TRBD2
J gene: TRBJ2-1
clone size: NA
V gene: TRBV11-1
CDR3 DNA: TGTGCCAGCAGCTTAGACTCCCTCGGGACTAGCGGACCCAAGGGTGAATTCTTC
CDR3 protein: CASSLDSLGTSGPKGEFF

D gene: TRBD2
J gene: TRBJ2-3
clone size: many
V gene: TRBV6-5
CDR3 DNA: TGTGCCAGCAGTTACCTTAGCGGGAGAGACACAGATACGCAGTATTTT
CDR3 protein: CASSYLSGRDTDTQYF

D gene: NA
J gene: TRBJ2-3
clone size: NA
V gene: TRBV5-1
CDR3 DNA: TGCGCCAGCAGCTTGAGCCTAGACACAGATACGCAGTATTTT
CDR3 protein: CASSLSLDTDTQYF

D gene: NA
J gene: TRBJ2-3
clone size: many
V gene: TRBV10-3
CDR3 DNA: TGTGCCATCAGTGAGATTAGCGGACCAAGCACAGATACGCAGTATTTT
CDR3 protein: CAISEISGPSTDTQYF

D gene: NA
J gene: TRBJ2-5
clone size: many
V gene: TRBV3-1
CDR3 DNA: TGTGCCAGCAGCCTAGGGTTCGGCCTCCAAGAGACCCAGTACTTC
CDR3 protein: CASSLGFGLQETQYF

D gene: TRBD1
J gene: TRBJ1-2
clone size: NA
V gene: TRBV5-1
CDR3 DNA: TGCGCCAGCAGCTTGGACTGGGACAGGGGCGTCTATGGCTACACCTTC
CDR3 protein: CASSLDWDRGVYGYTF

D gene: TRBD2
J gene: TRBJ2-1
clone size: many
V gene: TRBV4-1
CDR3 DNA: TGCGCCAGCAGCCAAGATAGGGTTAGGACTAGCGGGATCAGCTCCTACAATGAGCAGTTCTTC
CDR3 protein: CASSQDRVRTSGISSYNEQFF

D gene: NA
J gene: TRBJ2-5
clone size: few
V gene: TRBV2
CDR3 DNA: TGTGCCAGCCACGACATGGGTACGGGGACCCAGTACTTC
CDR3 protein: CASHDMGTGTQYF

D gene: NA
J gene: TRBJ2-7
clone size: many
V gene: TRBV5-1
CDR3 DNA: TGCGCCAGCAGCTTACAGAGAGCCTACGAGCAGTACTTC
CDR3 protein: CASSLQRAYEQYF

D gene: TRBD2
J gene: TRBJ2-7
clone size: NA
V gene: TRBV20-1
CDR3 DNA: TGCAGTGCTAGAGATTGGACTAGCTCCTACGAGCAGTACTTC
CDR3 protein: CSARDWTSSYEQYF

D gene: TRBD2
J gene: TRBJ2-5
clone size: many
V gene: TRBV5-1
CDR3 DNA: TGCGCCAGCAGCCGGGGACTAGCGGGAGTGGAGACCCAGTACTTC
CDR3 protein: CASSRGLAGVETQYF

D gene: TRBD1
J gene: TRBJ1-2
clone size: few
V gene: TRBV15
CDR3 DNA: TGTGCCACCAGCAGGGGACAGGGCCGGGGCTACACCTTC
CDR3 protein: CATSRGQGRGYTF

D gene: NA
J gene: TRBJ2-7
clone size: few
V gene: TRBV12-3/TRBV12-4
CDR3 DNA: TGTGCCAGCAGTTTAGCGGGAGCCCCTCGCGAGCAGTACTTC
CDR3 protein: CASSLAGAPREQYF

D gene: TRBD2
J gene: TRBJ2-7
clone size: few
V gene: TRBV6-2/TRBV6-3
CDR3 DNA: TGTGCCAGCAGTGCGTGGACTAGCGGGAGAGGGTGGTCCTACGAGCAGTACTTC
CDR3 protein: CASSAWTSGRGWSYEQYF

D gene: NA
J gene: TRBJ2-7
clone size: NA
V gene: TRBV28
CDR3 DNA: TGTGCCAGCAGTACGACAGGGGCCGCGGGGGGGAAGCAGTACTTC
CDR3 protein: CASSTTGAAGGKQYF

D gene: NA
J gene: TRBJ2-1
clone size: many
V gene: TRBV29-1
CDR3 DNA: TGCAGCGTTGGCGGTCGGATGGGATCCTACAATGAGCAGTTCTTC
CDR3 protein: CSVGGRMGSYNEQFF

D gene: TRBD2
J gene: TRBJ2-1
clone size: NA
V gene: TRBV29-1
CDR3 DNA: TGCAGCGTTGAGGCTAGCGGCAATGAGCAGTTCTTC
CDR3 protein: CSVEASGNEQFF

D gene: NA
J gene: TRBJ1-1
clone size: many
V gene: TRBV4-2
CDR3 DNA: TGTGCCAGCAGCCAAGATTACCCAGGGGCGAGCACTGAAGCTTTCTTT
CDR3 protein: CASSQDYPGASTEAFF

D gene: TRBD2
J gene: TRBJ2-7
clone size: many
V gene: TRBV5-1
CDR3 DNA: TGCGCCAGCAGGACCGGGACTAGCGGGAGTAGATCCTCCGTTGCGTACTTC
CDR3 protein: CASRTGTSGSRSSVAYF

D gene: NA
J gene: TRBJ1-6
clone size: few
V gene: TRBV5-6
CDR3 DNA: TGTGCCAGCAGCTTAACCCATAATTCACCCCTCCACTTT
CDR3 protein: CASSLTHNSPLHF

D gene: NA
J gene: TRBJ2-7
clone size: NA
V gene: TRBV12-3/TRBV12-4
CDR3 DNA: TGTGCCAGCAGTTCCGGAGCTCCGGGACACGAGCAGTACTTC
CDR3 protein: CASSSGAPGHEQYF

D gene: NA
J gene: TRBJ2-2
clone size: few
V gene: TRBV7-7
CDR3 DNA: TGTGCTAGCAGCTTAGCCGGCGGTCCCTCGGCGAACACCGGGGAGCTGTTTTTT
CDR3 protein: CASSLAGGPSANTGELFF

D gene: NA
J gene: TRBJ2-4
clone size: NA
V gene: TRBV20-1
CDR3 DNA: TGCAGTGCTAGAGATTTAGTAGCCAAAAACATTCAGTACTTC
CDR3 protein: CSARDLVAKNIQYF

D gene: TRBD1
J gene: TRBJ2-6
clone size: many
V gene: TRBV5-1
CDR3 DNA: TGCGCCAGCAGCACTCCCGGGACAGTGACCTCTGGGGCCAACGTCCTGACTTTC
CDR3 protein: CASSTPGTVTSGANVLTF

D gene: NA
J gene: TRBJ2-3
clone size: few
V gene: TRBV5-1
CDR3 DNA: TGCGCCAGCAGCTTGGCCGACAGAGATACGCAGTATTTT
CDR3 protein: CASSLADRDTQYF

D gene: TRBD2
J gene: TRBJ2-7
clone size: few
V gene: TRBV7-6
CDR3 DNA: TGTGCCAGCAGCTTAGTGGGAGGGGACGACGAGCAGTACTTC
CDR3 protein: CASSLVGGDDEQYF

D gene: TRBD2
J gene: TRBJ2-3
clone size: NA
V gene: TRBV11-2
CDR3 DNA: TGTGCCAGCAGCGTGCCTTTGGCGGGAGCCGTTACAGCGATAGATACGCAGTATTTT
CDR3 protein: CASSVPLAGAVTAIDTQYF

D gene: TRBD2
J gene: TRBJ2-5
clone size: NA
V gene: TRBV20-1
CDR3 DNA: TGCAGTGCTAGATTCCCACTAGCGGGACAAGAGACCCAGTACTTC
CDR3 protein: CSARFPLAGQETQYF

D gene: TRBD2
J gene: TRBJ2-2
clone size: NA
V gene: TRBV29-1
CDR3 DNA: TGCAGCGTTGAAGCTAGCGGGAGTACCGGGGAGCTGTTTTTT
CDR3 protein: CSVEASGSTGELFF

D gene: NA
J gene: TRBJ1-5
clone size: NA
V gene: TRBV16
CDR3 DNA: TGTGCCAGCAGCCAAGACAGCTCTGGACAGCCCCAGCATTTT
CDR3 protein: CASSQDSSGQPQHF

D gene: TRBD1
J gene: TRBJ1-5
clone size: NA
V gene: TRBV27
CDR3 DNA: TGTGCCAGCAGTACACGGACAGGGGGTCAGCCCCAGCATTTT
CDR3 protein: CASSTRTGGQPQHF

D gene: NA
J gene: TRBJ2-3
clone size: NA
V gene: TRBV12-3/TRBV12-4
CDR3 DNA: TGTGCCAGCACCCACCCCCCAGATACGCAGTATTTT
CDR3 protein: CASTHPPDTQYF

D gene: TRBD2
J gene: TRBJ2-3
clone size: many
V gene: TRBV29-1
CDR3 DNA: TGCAGCGCCGGGACTAGCGGGGGCACAGATACGCAGTATTTT
CDR3 protein: CSAGTSGGTDTQYF

D gene: NA
J gene: TRBJ1-1
clone size: NA
V gene: TRBV5-1
CDR3 DNA: TGCGCCAGCAGCATGGCCGGGACACCGAACACTGAAGCTTTCTTT
CDR3 protein: CASSMAGTPNTEAFF